A selection of T cell receptor beta chains follows, all from one sample in a study of blood T cell repertoires in COVID-19. Assay: immunoSEQ multiplex PCR; the TCRdb copy retains only in-frame clones and omits some. Of around 270,000 clones in the sample, 91% are singletons; the top ten hold roughly 2.7%. The sequencing input was peripheral blood. The receptors originated from a young adult with COVID-19, enrolled during active disease. Each CDR3 is given with its conserved first and last residue. A D gene is named only where the DNA matches it firmly. A row's size may be missing; if present it is once, few, many or a size class.

clone_size,j_call,v_call,d_call,cdr3_nt,cdr3_aa
.,TRBJ1-2,TRBV7-9,.,TGTGCCAGCAGCGCGCCAGGGGTTTGGGGCTACACCTTC,CASSAPGVWGYTF
.,TRBJ1-1,TRBV20-1,.,TGCAGTGCTAGGGGGGGCACTGAAGCTTTCTTT,CSARGGTEAFF
.,TRBJ1-2,TRBV20-1,.,TGCAGTGCTAGTGTTAACCTTGACACGAAGATGTCCTATGGCTACACCTTC,CSASVNLDTKMSYGYTF
.,TRBJ2-3,TRBV10-3,.,TGTGCCACATCTTCAAGCCAAGGCGGGGACAGCTTCACAGATACGCAGTATTTT,CATSSSQGGDSFTDTQYF
.,TRBJ2-1,TRBV5-5,TRBD2,TGTGCCAGCAGCCACCCGACTAGCGGAGCGAGAAATGAGCAGTTCTTC,CASSHPTSGARNEQFF
.,TRBJ2-1,TRBV7-2,.,TGTGCCAGCAGCTTAGTCGGCGGCGGGTACAATGAGCAGTTCTTC,CASSLVGGGYNEQFF
.,TRBJ2-5,TRBV5-1,.,TGCGCCAGCATTGTCGGGGGAACCAAAGAAGAGACCCAGTACTTC,CASIVGGTKEETQYF
.,TRBJ1-2,TRBV29-1,.,TGCAGCGTCGAAGGGGGGCGCGGCGGCTACACCTTC,CSVEGGRGGYTF
.,TRBJ1-1,TRBV11-1,.,TGTGCCAGCAGCCACCCCGGTTTAGGCGGCGAAGGGGAATTT,CASSHPGLGGEGEF
few,TRBJ1-1,TRBV12-3/TRBV12-4,.,TGTGCCAGCACTAACGGGGCTGAAGCTTTCTTT,CASTNGAEAFF
.,TRBJ2-7,TRBV2,.,TGTGCCAGCATAAGGGGGGACAGTTCCTACGAGCAGTACTTC,CASIRGDSSYEQYF
.,TRBJ1-4,TRBV7-8,.,TGTGCCAGCAGCTACCGCCGGGGGAGTACTAATGAAAAACTGTTTTTT,CASSYRRGSTNEKLFF
few,TRBJ2-2,TRBV4-1,.,TGCGCCAGCAGCCCTCCTAGACAGACCAACACCGGGGAGCTGTTTTTT,CASSPPRQTNTGELFF
.,TRBJ2-3,TRBV5-1,.,TGCGCCAGCAGCTTGGTGCAGGGCTTTTCTAGCACAGATACGCAGTATTTT,CASSLVQGFSSTDTQYF
once,TRBJ1-2,TRBV18,.,TGTGCCAGCTCACAATCAATCGGGGGAGACTATGGCTACACCTTC,CASSQSIGGDYGYTF
.,TRBJ2-5,TRBV7-9,.,TGTGCCAGCGGAAAGGGGGAGACCCAGTACTTC,CASGKGETQYF
.,TRBJ2-2,TRBV4-3,.,TGCGCCAGCAGCCACACGGTTTGGACAGATAACACCGGGGAGCTGTTTTTT,CASSHTVWTDNTGELFF
.,TRBJ1-6,TRBV4-2,.,TGTGCCAGCAGCCAAGTCCAGGGAGGAGGAAATTCACCCCTCCACTTT,CASSQVQGGGNSPLHF
.,TRBJ2-4,TRBV28,TRBD1,TGTGCCAGCAGTCTCCGGGACAGGGCTGACATTCAGTACTTC,CASSLRDRADIQYF
.,TRBJ1-1,TRBV4-1,.,TGCGCCAGCAGAGGGGGGAACACTGAAGCTTTCTTT,CASRGGNTEAFF
.,TRBJ1-1,TRBV6-5,.,TGTGCCAGCAGTTACGACAGATTAATTGTAAGGGAAGCTTTCTTT,CASSYDRLIVREAFF
.,TRBJ2-7,TRBV2,TRBD2,TGTGCCAGCAGGGGGACTAGCGTCCACGAGCAGTACTTC,CASRGTSVHEQYF
.,TRBJ2-7,TRBV13,TRBD2,TGTGCCAGCAGCTACAGACTAGCGGGAGGCTACGAGCAGTACTTC,CASSYRLAGGYEQYF
once,TRBJ2-1,TRBV11-2,.,TGTGCCAGCAGCGTCGGACTTAGCTCCTACAATGAGCAGTTCTTC,CASSVGLSSYNEQFF
.,TRBJ2-3,TRBV2,TRBD1,TGTGCCAGCAGTGAAGCCCCAGGGGGCCGGGATACGCAGTATTTT,CASSEAPGGRDTQYF
.,TRBJ1-4,TRBV2,TRBD1,TGTGCCAGCAGTGGGGGGACAGGGGATGAAAAACTGTTTTTT,CASSGGTGDEKLFF
.,TRBJ2-3,TRBV15,TRBD2,TGTGCCACCAGCAGGTTAAAATCCGGGACTAGCGGGGGAGGCACAGATACGCAGTATTTT,CATSRLKSGTSGGGTDTQYF
once,TRBJ2-1,TRBV3-1/TRBV3-2,.,TGTGCCAGCAGCCCACGCCCTAGAGCGGCCGAGCAGTTCTTC,CASSPRPRAAEQFF
.,TRBJ2-5,TRBV13,TRBD2,TGTGCCAGCAGCTCACCCCTGGGTGCGGGGGAAGAGACCCAGTACTTC,CASSSPLGAGEETQYF
.,TRBJ2-1,TRBV16,TRBD1,TGTGCCAGCAGCCCCAACAGGGGCGAAGAGCAGTTCTTC,CASSPNRGEEQFF
.,TRBJ1-6,TRBV11-2,TRBD1,TGTGCCAGCAGCTTACTGGTAGGGGGACAGTCACCCCTCCACTTT,CASSLLVGGQSPLHF
.,TRBJ2-2,TRBV19,TRBD2,TGTGCCAGTAGTGGGGCGACTAGCGGGATCTATATAGGGGTCGCGAACACCGGGGAGCTGTTTTTT,CASSGATSGIYIGVANTGELFF
.,TRBJ2-7,TRBV6-5,.,TGTGCCAGCAGAAGTTACAGCTACGAGCAGTACTTC,CASRSYSYEQYF
.,TRBJ1-3,TRBV5-6,TRBD1,TGTGCCAGCAGCTGGACGGGACAGGGGTACACCATATATTTT,CASSWTGQGYTIYF
.,TRBJ2-2,TRBV7-9,.,TGTGCCAGCAGCTTAGACAGGGTCGTGGGCACCGGGGAGCTGTTTTTT,CASSLDRVVGTGELFF
.,TRBJ2-1,TRBV5-1,.,TGCGCCAGCAGCTTGGCGGCAGGGAAAAATGAGCAGTTCTTC,CASSLAAGKNEQFF
.,TRBJ2-3,TRBV14,TRBD1,TGTGCCAGCAGCCAAGGCACAGGGACAGCCTACACAGATACGCAGTATTTT,CASSQGTGTAYTDTQYF
.,TRBJ2-2,TRBV25-1,TRBD2,TGTGCCAGCAGTGACCCCACCCGCGGGGGGGACACCGGGGAGCTGTTTTTT,CASSDPTRGGDTGELFF
.,TRBJ1-2,TRBV19,TRBD1,TGTGCCAGTAGTACCCGAGGGACAGGGAGAGGTGGCTACACCTTC,CASSTRGTGRGGYTF
.,TRBJ1-4,TRBV3-1/TRBV3-2,TRBD1,TGTGCCAGCAGCCCTGTTGGACAGGGGGAGGGTGAAAAACTGTTTTTT,CASSPVGQGEGEKLFF
.,TRBJ2-7,TRBV3-1/TRBV3-2,TRBD2,TGTGCCAGCAGCCAAGGACTAGCTCGGGCCTACGAGCAGTACTTC,CASSQGLARAYEQYF
.,TRBJ1-6,TRBV7-6,TRBD1,TGTGCCAGCAGCTGGGGACAGGGGAATTCACCCCTCCACTTT,CASSWGQGNSPLHF
.,TRBJ1-2,TRBV2,.,TGTGCCAGCAGTGGAGGACAGAACTATGGCTACACCTTC,CASSGGQNYGYTF
.,TRBJ2-5,TRBV9,TRBD1,TGTGCCAGCAACCCCTCCGGGACAGGGGAAGAGACCCAGTACTTC,CASNPSGTGEETQYF
.,TRBJ1-1,TRBV27,.,TGTGCCAGCAGTCCCCTCGGGGGAGATACTGAAGCTTTCTTT,CASSPLGGDTEAFF
.,TRBJ1-2,TRBV3-1/TRBV3-2,.,TGTGCCAGCAGCCAAGTGCTGGACAGCATGGGTGGCTACACCTTC,CASSQVLDSMGGYTF
.,TRBJ2-5,TRBV7-8,TRBD1,TGTGCCAGCAGCTTAATCAGGGGGCCGTATTATCCGGAGACCCAGTACTTC,CASSLIRGPYYPETQYF
few,TRBJ2-7,TRBV24-1,TRBD1,TGTGCCACCTCTCCCGGGACAGGGACCTACGAGCAGTACTTC,CATSPGTGTYEQYF
many,TRBJ2-7,TRBV30,.,TGTGCCTGGAGTCCCGGGATGGCAGCCTACGAGCAGTACTTC,CAWSPGMAAYEQYF
.,TRBJ2-7,TRBV7-2,TRBD1,TGTGCCAGCAGCCGGACAGGGGAATCCTACGAGCAGTACTTC,CASSRTGESYEQYF
.,TRBJ2-1,TRBV19,.,TGTGCCAGTAGTATAGCTCAGGACTCCTACAATGAGCAGTTCTTC,CASSIAQDSYNEQFF